The 9 T cell receptor beta chains given below trace back to one sample, sequenced in a study of shared clonotypes between healthy human individuals. TCRdb's table, derived via immunoSEQ multiplex PCR, lists solely in-frame clones and lacks some. The sample has over 850,000 clones; about 80% are singletons. The sample comprised memory CD4+ T cells from PBMCs. Subset meaning: CD45RA-negative fraction. These receptors were collected from a man between 18 and 29 years old in good health. Some clones in this sample may be carry-over from other donors' samples.

The rearrangement joins TRBV4-3 to TRBJ2-1; 10 bases are a match to TRBD2. Germline V CDR1 and CDR2: LGHNA, YSLEER. The V gene end was trimmed by 3 bases and the J gene end by 7 bases; junction bases not matched to a gene: 24. The length of the CDR3 is 21 residues. The chain's CDR3 is CASSHERIRGILAGFVNEQFF. The CDR3 coding sequence is TGCGCCAGCAGCCACGAACGCATTAGGGGGATACTAGCGGGGTTTGTAAATGAGCAGTTCTTC.

The chain carries TRBV6-1 and TRBJ2-5; D may be TRBD1 (5 bases). Germline loops: CDR1 MNHNS, CDR2 SASEGT. The CDR3 runs to 14 residues. V dropped 1 base and J dropped 5 bases, with 11 bases sitting between them. CDR3 nucleotides: TGTGCCAGCAGTGAAGTGGGGCTGGAGGAGACCCAGTACTTC. It is translated as CASSEVGLEETQYF.

The chain links TRBV5-4 to TRBJ1-6, with D possibly TRBD1 on 5 matching bases. V was shortened by 2 bases and J by 7 bases, with 13 bases between the two germline ends. The V gene's germline CDR1 is SGHNT and CDR2 YYREEE (reference sequence). This CDR3 has 15 amino acids. This CDR3 is CASSLAQGLNSPLHF. Here the CDR3 DNA reads TGTGCCAGCAGCTTAGCCCAGGGTTTGAATTCACCCCTCCACTTT.

The chain links TRBV6-1 to TRBJ1-4; D perhaps matches TRBD1 (5 bases). Germline V gene lookup returns CDR1 MNHNS and CDR2 SASEGT. CDR3 length: 15 amino acids. Trimming cost V 4 bases and J 0 bases, with 9 bases left between them. CDR3 protein: CASSVQGTTNEKLFF. In DNA form, the CDR3 reads TGTGCCAGCAGTGTCCAGGGTACAACTAATGAAAAACTGTTTTTT.

This chain uses TRBV6-1 with TRBJ1-1; 10 bases line up with TRBD1. Germline V gene data show CDR1 as MNHNS and CDR2 as SASEGT. Trimming took 3 bases from V and 8 from J; bases not matched to a gene: 9. This CDR3 comprises 15 residues. The CDR3 nucleotides are TGTGCCAGCAGTGAGTATGGGACAGGGGTAGGCGAAGCTTTCTTT. This translates into CASSEYGTGVGEAFF.

This clone was seen once. The chain employs TRBV5-1 and TRBJ2-1, with D possibly being TRBD1 (6 bases). The V end lost 0 bases, the J end lost 7 bases, and 14 bases lay between the germline ends. This CDR3 comprises 15 residues. The germline V gene encodes CDR1 SGHRS and CDR2 YFSETQ. CDR3 in amino acids: CASSLALDRTNEQFF. CDR3 DNA sequence: TGCGCCAGCAGCTTGGCTCTGGACAGAACTAATGAGCAGTTCTTC. The variable domain in full, completed from reference TRBV5-1 and TRBJ2-1, reads KAGVTQTPRYLIKTRGQQVTLSCSPISGHRSVSWYQQTPGQGLQFLFEYFSETQRNKGNFPGRFSGRQFSNSRSEMNVSTLELGDSALYLCASSLALDRTNEQFFGPGTRLTVL.

The rearrangement joins TRBV11-2 to TRBJ2-5; D possibly corresponds to TRBD2 (5 bases). Germline-derived CDR1 and CDR2 are SGHAT and FQNNGV. This CDR3 region has 15 residues. With 1 base removed from V and 3 bases from J, the gap between germline ends came to 12 bases. The CDR3 loop is CASSLGEGREETQYF. CDR3 nucleotides: TGTGCCAGCAGCTTAGGAGAGGGCCGGGAAGAGACCCAGTACTTC.

This clone occurred once. The chain couples TRBV30 to TRBJ2-2, with no clear D. V lost 0 bases, J lost 6 bases, and 11 bases lay in between. The CDR3 is made up of 14 amino acids. CDR1 GTSNPN and CDR2 SVGIG come from the germline V gene (reference sequence). The CDR3 spells CAWSVILGSGELFF. Written as DNA, the CDR3 is TGTGCCTGGAGTGTAATTCTGGGGTCCGGGGAGCTGTTTTTT.

The chain combines TRBV28 with TRBJ2-7, with TRBD2 identical over 7 bases. CDR1 MDHEN and CDR2 SYDVKM come from the germline V gene. CDR3 length: 13 amino acids. The V gene end was trimmed by 7 bases and the J gene end by 5 bases; junction bases not matched to a gene: 8. Written as DNA, the CDR3 is TGTGCCAGCATTCTCGGGGGGTCCCACGAGCAGTACTTC. It yields the protein CASILGGSHEQYF.